This entry concerns a single T cell receptor beta chain. Its antigen is unidentified. The record originates from a study of T-cell reconstitution after alpha-beta-depleted transplantation in children. Study-wide points: By about two months after transplant, alpha-beta T cells reportedly arose from several hundred graft clones that had expanded. By one year post-transplant, T-cell counts and diversity largely arose from T cells that were newly produced.

A TCRbeta library incorporating unique molecular identifiers was prepared. One entry per CDR3 protein, called by TCRdb with MiXCR from the PCR reads. Seen here are about a million distinct CDR3 sequences, about 29% observed once, and the top ten hold roughly 31%. Germline assignment: CDR1 SGHVS and CDR2 FNYEAQ. V trimming: 5 bases; J trimming: 0 bases; junction bases outside the gene matches: 9. This CDR3 contains 17 residues. The chain recombines TRBV7-6 with TRBJ2-2; TRBD1 matches 7 bases. Source: PBMCs, mostly from graft donor cells, taken 360 days after TCRalphabeta/CD19-depleted stem cell transplant. The TCR was taken from a boy less than two years old who had a stem cell transplant for SCID, so the T cells may come from the graft donor. The CDR3 DNA reads TGTGCCAGCAGCCCGACCACGGGACAGACGAACACCGGGGAGCTGTTTTTT. Translated: CASSPTTGQTNTGELFF.